The subject of this entry is one T cell receptor beta chain. Its antigen is as yet unknown. The sample belongs to a study of multiple sclerosis patients with progressive multifocal leukoencephalopathy. Study at large: Longitudinal control samples came from natalizumab-treated multiple sclerosis patients without PML.

Indicated time point: before natalizumab initiation. Before the first natalizumab infusion, T0 blood samples were taken. The V end was cut by 7 bases, the J end by 5 bases, with 21 bases between. The CDR3 sequence is 15 residues long. The germline V gene encodes CDR1 SGHKS and CDR2 YYEKEE (reference sequence). Study-wide points: Expanded clones at PML onset predated and persisted through natalizumab therapy.

This table comes from immunoSEQ multiplex PCR, and its TCRdb copy is limited to in-frame clones, with some not included. The repertoire includes tens of thousands of clones, 75% to 90% of them detected once, and around 1.4% sits in the top ten. The specimen sequenced was PBMCs. This chain links TRBV5-5 with TRBJ1-1; D perhaps matches TRBD1 (6 bases). The sequence derives from a human donor with multiple sclerosis. The chain's CDR3 is CASALRSTGKTEAFF. CDR3 sequence (DNA): TGTGCCAGCGCCCTGAGGTCAACAGGGAAGACTGAAGCTTTCTTT.